These T cell receptor beta chains were read from a single sample in a study of response to subunit inactivated influenza vaccine. TCRdb called the RT-PCR reads again in MiXCR, with one record for every CDR3 protein. The data hold hundreds of thousands of distinct CDR3 sequences, with 13% observed a single time. This specimen was PBMCs from blood, taken roughly 45 days after vaccination. The source is a man aged 45-60 years who received an inactivated influenza vaccine. The CDR3 runs from the conserved cysteine through the conserved F or W. Each record gives: clone size, D gene, J gene, V gene, CDR3 protein, CDR3 DNA. D genes are given only for firm matches. A clone size is listed for some rows: how often the clone was seen (once, few, many), or a class if it is expanded.

clone size: many
D gene: .
J gene: TRBJ2-5
V gene: TRBV12-3/TRBV12-4
CDR3 protein: CASRGGAGTQYF
CDR3 DNA: TGTGCCAGCAGAGGGGGAGCGGGAACCCAGTACTTC

clone size: once
D gene: TRBD2
J gene: TRBJ2-5
V gene: TRBV20-1
CDR3 protein: CSARPLAGVEAGETQYF
CDR3 DNA: TGCAGTGCTAGACCCCTAGCGGGGGTGGAGGCGGGAGAGACCCAGTACTTC

clone size: few
D gene: TRBD1
J gene: TRBJ1-5
V gene: TRBV5-6
CDR3 protein: CASSGRQGEINQPQHF
CDR3 DNA: TGTGCCAGCAGCGGCAGACAGGGGGAGATCAATCAGCCCCAGCATTTT

clone size: .
D gene: TRBD1
J gene: TRBJ2-5
V gene: TRBV5-1
CDR3 protein: CARSTGQQETQYF
CDR3 DNA: TGCGCCAGAAGCACGGGACAGCAAGAGACCCAGTACTTC

clone size: many
D gene: TRBD1
J gene: TRBJ2-4
V gene: TRBV20-1
CDR3 protein: CSARERQGQAKNIQYF
CDR3 DNA: TGCAGTGCTAGGGAAAGACAGGGCCAGGCCAAAAACATTCAGTACTTC

clone size: few
D gene: .
J gene: TRBJ2-7
V gene: TRBV28
CDR3 protein: CASSLNRAEQYF
CDR3 DNA: TGTGCCAGCAGTCTCAACAGGGCCGAGCAGTACTTC

clone size: .
D gene: .
J gene: TRBJ2-3
V gene: TRBV6-2/TRBV6-3
CDR3 protein: CASSKTGSTDTQYF
CDR3 DNA: TGTGCCAGCAGCAAGACAGGTTCCACAGATACGCAGTATTTT

clone size: .
D gene: .
J gene: TRBJ2-7
V gene: TRBV29-1
CDR3 protein: CSVEGVSIYEQYF
CDR3 DNA: TGCAGCGTGGAAGGTGTTAGTATCTACGAGCAGTACTTC

clone size: .
D gene: TRBD2
J gene: TRBJ2-1
V gene: TRBV10-3
CDR3 protein: CAISLGRGSKDNEQFF
CDR3 DNA: TGTGCCATCAGTTTAGGTCGCGGGAGTAAAGACAATGAGCAGTTCTTC

clone size: .
D gene: .
J gene: TRBJ2-1
V gene: TRBV12-3/TRBV12-4
CDR3 protein: CASSPSQGKNEQFF
CDR3 DNA: TGTGCCAGCAGCCCCAGCCAGGGAAAAAATGAGCAGTTCTTC

clone size: few
D gene: .
J gene: TRBJ2-2
V gene: TRBV2
CDR3 protein: CASSENFGSTGELFF
CDR3 DNA: TGTGCCAGCAGTGAAAATTTTGGCTCCACCGGGGAGCTGTTTTTT

clone size: few
D gene: .
J gene: TRBJ1-5
V gene: TRBV7-2
CDR3 protein: CASSSPNQPQHF
CDR3 DNA: TGTGCCAGCAGCTCGCCCAATCAGCCCCAGCATTTT

clone size: few
D gene: TRBD1
J gene: TRBJ2-6
V gene: TRBV29-1
CDR3 protein: CSAYTGTGLSGANVLTF
CDR3 DNA: TGCAGCGCCTATACCGGGACAGGGCTCTCTGGGGCCAACGTCCTGACTTTC

clone size: .
D gene: .
J gene: TRBJ2-3
V gene: TRBV30
CDR3 protein: CAWRSDTQYF
CDR3 DNA: TGTGCCTGGAGGTCCGATACGCAGTATTTT

clone size: .
D gene: .
J gene: TRBJ1-1
V gene: TRBV11-1
CDR3 protein: CASSQPLTEAFF
CDR3 DNA: TGTGCCAGCAGCCAGCCCCTCACTGAAGCTTTCTTT

clone size: many
D gene: TRBD1
J gene: TRBJ1-6
V gene: TRBV5-1
CDR3 protein: CASGRQGDSPLHF
CDR3 DNA: TGCGCCAGCGGAAGACAGGGAGATTCACCCCTCCACTTT

clone size: few
D gene: .
J gene: TRBJ1-1
V gene: TRBV6-2/TRBV6-3
CDR3 protein: CASSRSGGVNTEAFF
CDR3 DNA: TGTGCCAGCAGCAGATCGGGGGGCGTGAACACTGAAGCTTTCTTT

clone size: .
D gene: .
J gene: TRBJ2-3
V gene: TRBV24-1
CDR3 protein: CATSQQGTDTQYF
CDR3 DNA: TGTGCCACCAGCCAGCAGGGCACAGATACGCAGTATTTT

clone size: .
D gene: TRBD1
J gene: TRBJ2-5
V gene: TRBV9
CDR3 protein: CASRPGTGLQETQYF
CDR3 DNA: TGTGCCAGCCGTCCCGGGACAGGTCTCCAAGAGACCCAGTACTTC

clone size: .
D gene: TRBD2
J gene: TRBJ2-7
V gene: TRBV28
CDR3 protein: CASTHSGGAEQYF
CDR3 DNA: TGTGCCAGCACTCACTCGGGGGGGGCCGAGCAGTACTTC

clone size: few
D gene: TRBD2
J gene: TRBJ2-5
V gene: TRBV5-1
CDR3 protein: CASSLARAGGSETQYF
CDR3 DNA: TGCGCCAGCAGCTTGGCCCGAGCGGGGGGTTCAGAGACCCAGTACTTC

clone size: .
D gene: .
J gene: TRBJ2-4
V gene: TRBV7-9
CDR3 protein: CAGEEAKNIQYF
CDR3 DNA: TGTGCCGGTGAAGAAGCCAAAAACATTCAGTACTTC

clone size: .
D gene: .
J gene: TRBJ2-1
V gene: TRBV24-1
CDR3 protein: CATSAPSYNEQFF
CDR3 DNA: TGTGCCACCAGTGCCCCATCCTACAATGAGCAGTTCTTC

clone size: .
D gene: .
J gene: TRBJ2-5
V gene: TRBV7-7
CDR3 protein: CASSTDRGETQYF
CDR3 DNA: TGTGCTAGCAGTACGGACCGAGGAGAGACCCAGTACTTC

clone size: many
D gene: .
J gene: TRBJ2-1
V gene: TRBV20-1
CDR3 protein: CSARDSGPRGNEQFF
CDR3 DNA: TGCAGTGCTAGAGATAGCGGTCCCCGTGGGAATGAGCAGTTCTTC

clone size: few
D gene: .
J gene: TRBJ2-1
V gene: TRBV6-2/TRBV6-3
CDR3 protein: CASSYSRLLEQFF
CDR3 DNA: TGTGCCAGCAGTTACTCGAGATTGTTGGAGCAGTTCTTC

clone size: many
D gene: .
J gene: TRBJ2-1
V gene: TRBV4-2
CDR3 protein: CASSQSASNLNEQFF
CDR3 DNA: TGTGCCAGCAGCCAATCGGCCTCGAACCTCAATGAGCAGTTCTTC

clone size: few
D gene: TRBD1
J gene: TRBJ1-3
V gene: TRBV10-3
CDR3 protein: CAISEPSVTGPGNTIYF
CDR3 DNA: TGTGCCATCAGTGAGCCATCCGTGACAGGGCCTGGAAACACCATATATTTT

clone size: few
D gene: .
J gene: TRBJ2-5
V gene: TRBV5-4
CDR3 protein: CASSPRGQETQYF
CDR3 DNA: TGTGCCAGCAGCCCCCGGGGGCAAGAGACCCAGTACTTC

clone size: .
D gene: TRBD1
J gene: TRBJ1-5
V gene: TRBV20-1
CDR3 protein: CSARLGGDRSPQHF
CDR3 DNA: TGCAGTGCTAGATTGGGAGGGGACAGGTCGCCCCAGCATTTT

clone size: .
D gene: TRBD2
J gene: TRBJ2-1
V gene: TRBV29-1
CDR3 protein: CSVEDPRLAGAYNEQFF
CDR3 DNA: TGCAGCGTTGAAGACCCCCGACTAGCGGGAGCCTACAATGAGCAGTTCTTC

clone size: .
D gene: TRBD1
J gene: TRBJ2-5
V gene: TRBV6-1
CDR3 protein: CASVGTGGGYIETQYF
CDR3 DNA: TGTGCCAGCGTGGGGACAGGGGGCGGGTACATAGAGACCCAGTACTTC

clone size: many
D gene: .
J gene: TRBJ2-3
V gene: TRBV20-1
CDR3 protein: CSARPSGATDTQYF
CDR3 DNA: TGCAGTGCTAGGCCCTCCGGGGCCACAGATACGCAGTATTTT

clone size: few
D gene: TRBD1
J gene: TRBJ2-3
V gene: TRBV30
CDR3 protein: CAWSLGDRRTDTQYF
CDR3 DNA: TGTGCCTGGAGTTTGGGGGACAGGCGCACAGATACGCAGTATTTT

clone size: many
D gene: .
J gene: TRBJ1-6
V gene: TRBV12-3/TRBV12-4
CDR3 protein: CASSLGGARSPLHF
CDR3 DNA: TGTGCCAGCAGTTTAGGGGGGGCCAGGTCACCCCTCCACTTT

clone size: .
D gene: TRBD2
J gene: TRBJ2-1
V gene: TRBV6-2/TRBV6-3
CDR3 protein: CASSYVASGRAEGDEQFF
CDR3 DNA: TGTGCCAGCAGTTACGTGGCTAGCGGGAGGGCCGAAGGGGATGAGCAGTTCTTC

clone size: .
D gene: TRBD1
J gene: TRBJ1-2
V gene: TRBV25-1
CDR3 protein: CASSELTTGSDGYTF
CDR3 DNA: TGTGCCAGCAGTGAATTAACGACAGGGTCTGATGGCTACACCTTC

clone size: many
D gene: .
J gene: TRBJ1-5
V gene: TRBV12-3/TRBV12-4
CDR3 protein: CASSLAGVINQPQHF
CDR3 DNA: TGTGCCAGCAGTTTAGCGGGAGTCATTAATCAGCCCCAGCATTTT

clone size: .
D gene: .
J gene: TRBJ2-5
V gene: TRBV7-9
CDR3 protein: CASSLNLQGGETQYF
CDR3 DNA: TGTGCCAGCAGCTTAAATCTCCAGGGGGGAGAGACCCAGTACTTC

clone size: .
D gene: TRBD1
J gene: TRBJ2-3
V gene: TRBV2
CDR3 protein: CASRGLPQGATDTQYF
CDR3 DNA: TGTGCCAGCAGGGGCCTGCCACAGGGGGCAACAGATACGCAGTATTTT

clone size: many
D gene: .
J gene: TRBJ2-3
V gene: TRBV7-8
CDR3 protein: CASGGTVTDTQYF
CDR3 DNA: TGTGCCAGCGGGGGGACTGTCACAGATACGCAGTATTTT

clone size: few
D gene: .
J gene: TRBJ1-1
V gene: TRBV4-3
CDR3 protein: CASSQVRGNTEAFF
CDR3 DNA: TGCGCCAGCAGCCAAGTAAGGGGAAACACTGAAGCTTTCTTT

clone size: many
D gene: TRBD2
J gene: TRBJ2-7
V gene: TRBV18
CDR3 protein: CASSPLGLAEKGQYF
CDR3 DNA: TGTGCCAGCTCACCACTGGGACTAGCGGAGAAGGGGCAGTACTTC

clone size: .
D gene: TRBD2
J gene: TRBJ2-1
V gene: TRBV29-1
CDR3 protein: CSGSASGFWNEQFF
CDR3 DNA: TGCAGCGGGTCGGCTAGCGGGTTCTGGAATGAGCAGTTCTTC

clone size: few
D gene: TRBD1
J gene: TRBJ2-5
V gene: TRBV27
CDR3 protein: CASSQTDRGKTQYF
CDR3 DNA: TGTGCCAGCAGTCAAACGGACAGGGGGAAGACCCAGTACTTC

clone size: .
D gene: TRBD2
J gene: TRBJ2-1
V gene: TRBV20-1
CDR3 protein: CSARDALAGDDEQFF
CDR3 DNA: TGCAGTGCTAGAGATGCGCTAGCGGGGGATGATGAGCAGTTCTTC

clone size: few
D gene: TRBD2
J gene: TRBJ2-1
V gene: TRBV7-9
CDR3 protein: CASSSRTSGSVYNEQFF
CDR3 DNA: TGTGCCAGCAGCTCGAGGACTAGCGGGAGTGTCTACAATGAGCAGTTCTTC

clone size: few
D gene: TRBD2
J gene: TRBJ2-7
V gene: TRBV5-1
CDR3 protein: CASSLMAGRIYEQYF
CDR3 DNA: TGCGCCAGCAGCTTGATGGCCGGGAGGATTTACGAGCAGTACTTC